The entry below describes one T cell receptor beta chain. The PCR had 60 Vbeta and 13 Jbeta primers. Using immunoSEQ multiplex PCR, the repertoire was profiled, and TCRdb retains in-frame clones only, with some absent. Of around 160,000 clones in the sample, approximately 79% are singletons; the top ten hold around 15%. This record comes from a study of cytomegalovirus exposure and HLA in healthy donors. CDR3 size: 11 residues. Germline CDR1 and CDR2: MNHNS and SASEGT. This chain uses TRBV6-1 with TRBJ2-5; D possibly corresponds to TRBD2 (6 bases). The sample consisted of PBMCs. This TCR derives from a man aged 45 to 65 in good health and CMV-seropositive. The CDR3 DNA is TGTGCTTCGGGGGAATGGGGGACCCAGTACTTC. Residues: CASGEWGTQYF.